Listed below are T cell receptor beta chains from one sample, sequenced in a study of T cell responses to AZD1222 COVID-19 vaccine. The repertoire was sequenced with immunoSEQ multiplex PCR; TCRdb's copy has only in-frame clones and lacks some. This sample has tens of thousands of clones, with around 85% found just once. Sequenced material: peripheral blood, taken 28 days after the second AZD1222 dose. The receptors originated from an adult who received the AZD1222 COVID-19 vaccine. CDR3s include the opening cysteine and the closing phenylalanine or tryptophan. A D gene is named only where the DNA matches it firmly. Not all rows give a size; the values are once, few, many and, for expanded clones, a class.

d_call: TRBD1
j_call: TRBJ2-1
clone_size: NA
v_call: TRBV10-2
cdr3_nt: TGCGCCAGCAGTGAGTATGCAGGGCTGGGACAGGGGCGACATGAGCAGTTCTTC
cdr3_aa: CASSEYAGLGQGRHEQFF

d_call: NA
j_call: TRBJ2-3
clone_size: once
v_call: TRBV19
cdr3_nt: TGTGCCACTGGTAGGGCCACAGATACGCAGTATTTT
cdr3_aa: CATGRATDTQYF

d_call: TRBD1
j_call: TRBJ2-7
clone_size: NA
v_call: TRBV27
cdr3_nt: TGTGCCAGCAGTCTAGGACAGGGGGCCTACGAGCAGTACTTC
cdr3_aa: CASSLGQGAYEQYF

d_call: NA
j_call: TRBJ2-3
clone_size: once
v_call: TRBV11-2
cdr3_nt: TGTGCCAGCAGCCGCTTAGTGTCAACCGTGACGGCAGATACGCAGTATTTT
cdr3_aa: CASSRLVSTVTADTQYF

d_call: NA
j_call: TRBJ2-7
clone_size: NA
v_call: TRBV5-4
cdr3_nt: TGTGCCAGCAGCTTGGCCGCGGGGAGCTCCTACGAGCAGTACTTC
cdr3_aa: CASSLAAGSSYEQYF

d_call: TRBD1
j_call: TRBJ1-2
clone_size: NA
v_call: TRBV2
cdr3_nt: TGTGCCAGCAGCCCCCGGGACAGGGGGCTTGGCTACACCTTC
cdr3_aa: CASSPRDRGLGYTF

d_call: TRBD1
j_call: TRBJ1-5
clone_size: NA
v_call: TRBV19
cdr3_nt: TGTGCCAGTGGGGGGGACAGTGGCAATCAGCCCCAGCATTTT
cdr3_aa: CASGGDSGNQPQHF

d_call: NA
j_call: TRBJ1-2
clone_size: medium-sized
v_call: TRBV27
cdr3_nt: TGTGCCAGCAGTTTTGAGGGGAACTATGGCTACACCTTC
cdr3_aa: CASSFEGNYGYTF

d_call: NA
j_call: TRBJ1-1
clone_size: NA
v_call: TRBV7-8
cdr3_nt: TGTGCCAGCAGCTTAGGCGCCAGATATAACACTGAAGCTTTCTTT
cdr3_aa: CASSLGARYNTEAFF

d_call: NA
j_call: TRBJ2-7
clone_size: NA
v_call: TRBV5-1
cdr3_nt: TGCGCCAGCAGCTTGACACACCTTTCCTACGAGCAGTACTTC
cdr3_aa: CASSLTHLSYEQYF

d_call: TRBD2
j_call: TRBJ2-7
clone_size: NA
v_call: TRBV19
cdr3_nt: TGTGCCAGTAGTATGAAGCGGGAGACAGAGCAGTACTTC
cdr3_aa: CASSMKRETEQYF

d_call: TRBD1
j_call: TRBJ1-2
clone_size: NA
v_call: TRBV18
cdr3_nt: TGTGCCAGCTCACCTACGGGGACAGGGGATGGCTACACCTTC
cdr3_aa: CASSPTGTGDGYTF

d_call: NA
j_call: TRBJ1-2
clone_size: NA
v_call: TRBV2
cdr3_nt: TGTGCCAGCAGTGATCGGGGAGGGTGGTATGGCTACACCTTC
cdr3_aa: CASSDRGGWYGYTF

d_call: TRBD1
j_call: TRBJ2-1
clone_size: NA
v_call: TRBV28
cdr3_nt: TGTGCCAGCAGCCTCTGGACAGGCTCGGTTGAGCAGTTCTTC
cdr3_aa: CASSLWTGSVEQFF

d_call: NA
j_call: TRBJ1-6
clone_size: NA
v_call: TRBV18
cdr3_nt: TGTGCCAGCTCACCCCCGGACTCCCGGCCCTATAATTCACCCCTCCACTTT
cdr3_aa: CASSPPDSRPYNSPLHF